This T cell receptor beta chain was profiled in a study of beta chain features in type 1 diabetes. Turning to this clone: The antigen is unknown.

Study-level findings and limits: An over-representation of cells with high TCR expression could result from cDNA sequencing. All four CD4+ subsets from Type 1 diabetes patients carried moderately but significantly shorter TCRB CDR3s.

Expressed TCRB transcripts got sequenced, as all isolated RNA was reverse transcribed. The average output of naive, central memory and regulatory T cell samples was 3 million to 4 million reads. Profiling relied on immunoSEQ multiplex PCR, and the TCRdb table lists in-frame clones only, not all of them. The table lists around 250,000 clones, more than 13% of them singletons. The CDR3 contains 16 residues. V was shortened by 5 bases and J by 0 bases, with 14 bases between the two germline ends. The V gene's germline CDR1 is MRHNA and CDR2 SNTAGT. V usage is TRBV6-4 and J usage is TRBJ2-1; TRBD2 is a possible D gene (6 bases). The TCR was taken from a man aged 25-40 years with type 1 diabetes. Sequenced: naive CD4+ T cells from blood. The CDR3 sequence: CASSRLRESSYNEQFF. The CDR3 DNA is TGTGCCAGCAGTCGTCTGCGGGAATCCTCCTACAATGAGCAGTTCTTC.